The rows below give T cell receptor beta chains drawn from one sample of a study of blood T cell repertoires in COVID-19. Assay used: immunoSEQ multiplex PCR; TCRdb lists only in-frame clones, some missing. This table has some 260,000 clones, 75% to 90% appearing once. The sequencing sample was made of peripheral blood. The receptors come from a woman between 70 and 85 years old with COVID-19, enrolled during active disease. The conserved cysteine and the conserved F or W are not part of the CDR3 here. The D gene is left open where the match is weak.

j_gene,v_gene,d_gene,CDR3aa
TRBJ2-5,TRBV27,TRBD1,ASSLRGQGRLLETQY
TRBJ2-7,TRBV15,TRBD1,ATSREWDSNQR
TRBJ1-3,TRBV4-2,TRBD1,ASSPQGEAGNTIY
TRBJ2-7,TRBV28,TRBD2,ASSRKVGLAGAHEQY
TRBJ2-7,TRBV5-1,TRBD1,ASSLGQGTDEQY
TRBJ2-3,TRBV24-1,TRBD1,ATENGGTGYADTQY
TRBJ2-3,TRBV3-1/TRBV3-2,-,ASSQWRAGTDTQY
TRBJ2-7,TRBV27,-,ASSPGHTPYEQY
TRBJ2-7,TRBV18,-,ASSPNQWSEEQY
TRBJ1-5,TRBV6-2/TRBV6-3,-,ASSYSAGGNQPQH
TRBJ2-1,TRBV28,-,ASVRGGGQEQF
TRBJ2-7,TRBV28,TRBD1,ASVGQAGEQY
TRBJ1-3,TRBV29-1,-,SAAGWNTIY
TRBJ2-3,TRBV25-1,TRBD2,ASSEAMGTSGRGDTQY
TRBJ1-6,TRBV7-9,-,ASSLGPTGSPLH
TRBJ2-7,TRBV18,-,ASSRGTAYEQY
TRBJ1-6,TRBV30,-,AWSGEGISPLH
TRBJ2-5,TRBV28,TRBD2,ASSFSPGREMETQY
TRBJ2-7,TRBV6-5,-,ASRQGRQNEQY
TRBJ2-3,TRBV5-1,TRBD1,ASKNRGISTDTQY
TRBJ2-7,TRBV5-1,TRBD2,ASRQTSVYEQY
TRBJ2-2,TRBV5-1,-,ASSLASWGVGTGELF
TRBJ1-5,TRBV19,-,ASSWGLESNQPQH
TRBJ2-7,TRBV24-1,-,ATSDFRTESYEQY
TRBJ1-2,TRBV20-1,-,SASSPGDGYT
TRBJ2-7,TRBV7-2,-,ASSRVTPYEQY
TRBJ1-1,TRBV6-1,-,ASSEGGTMNTEAF
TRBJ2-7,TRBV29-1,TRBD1,SVVGQGYEQY
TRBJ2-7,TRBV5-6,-,ASSLVSRSSYEQY
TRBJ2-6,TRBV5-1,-,ASSSQISGANVLT
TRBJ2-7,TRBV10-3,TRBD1,AISESLDRGRHEQY
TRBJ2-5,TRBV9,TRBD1,ASSPRTGQETQY
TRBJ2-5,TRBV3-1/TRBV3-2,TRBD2,ASSRTSGTSQETQY
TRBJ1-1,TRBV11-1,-,ASSLIRGTEAF
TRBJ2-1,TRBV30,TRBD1,AWSPDRGNEQF
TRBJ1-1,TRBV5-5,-,ASIRVDTEAF
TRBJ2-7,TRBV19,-,ASSIDGPGEQY
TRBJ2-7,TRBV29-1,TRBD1,SVQGTGNYEQY
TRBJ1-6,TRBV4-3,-,ASSQDSGWNSPLH